This note documents a single T cell receptor beta chain sequence. This specimen belongs to a study of PD-1 blockade in classical Hodgkin lymphoma. CDR1 is SEHNR, CDR2 FQNEAQ, per germline (reference sequence). Trimming at V came to 1 base and at J to 11 bases, leaving 12 bases not matched to a gene. The CDR3 has 15 amino acids. The time point is: newly diagnosed, previously untreated cHL patient sample. The table came from immunoSEQ multiplex PCR; TCRdb's copy has only in-frame clones and leaves some out. The sample lists tens of thousands of clones, 94% occurring once. The TCR comes from a human donor with classical Hodgkin lymphoma. The sequenced material came from peripheral blood mononuclear cells (PBMCs). The chain employs TRBV7-9 and TRBJ2-7; 9 positions agree with TRBD2. CDR3 loop: CASSLEGLAGELEYF. For the CDR3, the DNA is TGTGCCAGCAGCTTAGAGGGATTAGCGGGAGAGTTAGAGTACTTC.